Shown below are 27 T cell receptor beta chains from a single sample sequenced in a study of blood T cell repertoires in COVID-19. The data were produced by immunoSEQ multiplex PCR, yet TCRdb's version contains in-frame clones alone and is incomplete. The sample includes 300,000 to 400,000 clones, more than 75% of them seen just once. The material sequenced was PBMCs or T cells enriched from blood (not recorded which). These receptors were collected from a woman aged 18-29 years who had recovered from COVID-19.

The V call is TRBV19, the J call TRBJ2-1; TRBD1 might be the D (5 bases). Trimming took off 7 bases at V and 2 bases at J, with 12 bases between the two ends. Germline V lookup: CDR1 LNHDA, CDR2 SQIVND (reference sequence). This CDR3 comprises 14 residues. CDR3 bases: TGTGCCAGTACCCAGGGCTCTACCTACAATGAGCAGTTCTTC. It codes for CASTQGSTYNEQFF.

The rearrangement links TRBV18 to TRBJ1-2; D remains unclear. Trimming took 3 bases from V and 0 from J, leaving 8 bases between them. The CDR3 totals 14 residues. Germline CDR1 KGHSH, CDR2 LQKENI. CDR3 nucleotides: TGTGCCAGCTCACCCGGGATGGCTAACTATGGCTACACCTTC. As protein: CASSPGMANYGYTF.

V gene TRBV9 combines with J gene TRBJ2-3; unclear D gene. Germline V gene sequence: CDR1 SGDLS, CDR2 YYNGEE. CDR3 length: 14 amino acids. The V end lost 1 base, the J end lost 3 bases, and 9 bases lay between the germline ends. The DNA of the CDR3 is TGTGCCAGCAGCGTAATTCCGAGGACAGATACGCAGTATTTT. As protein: CASSVIPRTDTQYF.

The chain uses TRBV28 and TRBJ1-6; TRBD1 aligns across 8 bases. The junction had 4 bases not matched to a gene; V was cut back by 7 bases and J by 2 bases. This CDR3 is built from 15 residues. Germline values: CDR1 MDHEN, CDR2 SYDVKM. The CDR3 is CASTPGGPYNSPLHF. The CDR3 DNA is TGTGCCAGCACGCCAGGGGGCCCCTATAATTCACCCCTCCACTTT.

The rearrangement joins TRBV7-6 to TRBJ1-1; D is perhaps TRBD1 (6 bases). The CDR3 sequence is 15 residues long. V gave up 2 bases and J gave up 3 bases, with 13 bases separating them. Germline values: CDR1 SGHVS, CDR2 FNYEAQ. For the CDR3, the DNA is TGTGCCAGCAGCTTAACCCCAGGGGTGGACACTGAAGCTTTCTTT. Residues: CASSLTPGVDTEAFF.

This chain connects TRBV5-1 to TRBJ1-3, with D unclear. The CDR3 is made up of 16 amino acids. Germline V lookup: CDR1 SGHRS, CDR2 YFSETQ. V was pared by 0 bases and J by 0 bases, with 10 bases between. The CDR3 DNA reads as TGCGCCAGCAGCTTGGCCTTCGGTCTCTCTGGAAACACCATATATTTT. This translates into CASSLAFGLSGNTIYF. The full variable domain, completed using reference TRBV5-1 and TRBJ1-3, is KAGVTQTPRYLIKTRGQQVTLSCSPISGHRSVSWYQQTPGQGLQFLFEYFSETQRNKGNFPGRFSGRQFSNSRSEMNVSTLELGDSALYLCASSLAFGLSGNTIYFGEGSWLTVV.

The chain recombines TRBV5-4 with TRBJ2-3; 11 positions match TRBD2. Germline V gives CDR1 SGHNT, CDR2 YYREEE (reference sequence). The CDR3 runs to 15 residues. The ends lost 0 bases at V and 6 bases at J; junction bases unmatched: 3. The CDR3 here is CASSLALAGVDTQYF. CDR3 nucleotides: TGTGCCAGCAGCTTGGCACTAGCGGGGGTGGATACGCAGTATTTT.

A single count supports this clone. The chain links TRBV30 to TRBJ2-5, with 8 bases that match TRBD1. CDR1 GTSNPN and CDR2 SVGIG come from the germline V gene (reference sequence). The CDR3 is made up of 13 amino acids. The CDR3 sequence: CAGQGENQETQYF. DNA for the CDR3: TGTGCTGGACAGGGCGAGAATCAAGAGACCCAGTACTTC.

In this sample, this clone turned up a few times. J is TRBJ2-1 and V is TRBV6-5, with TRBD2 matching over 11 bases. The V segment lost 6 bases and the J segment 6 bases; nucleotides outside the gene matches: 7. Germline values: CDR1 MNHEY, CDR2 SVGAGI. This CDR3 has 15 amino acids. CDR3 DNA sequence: TGTGCCAGCAGGATACTAGCGGGGGCCTCCAATGAGCAGTTCTTC. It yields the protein CASRILAGASNEQFF.

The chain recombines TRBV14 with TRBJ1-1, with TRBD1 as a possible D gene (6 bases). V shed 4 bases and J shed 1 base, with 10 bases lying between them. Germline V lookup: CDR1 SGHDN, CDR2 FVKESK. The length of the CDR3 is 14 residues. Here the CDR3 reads CASSPRGGNTEAFF. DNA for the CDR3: TGTGCCAGCAGCCCAAGGGGGGGGAACACTGAAGCTTTCTTT.

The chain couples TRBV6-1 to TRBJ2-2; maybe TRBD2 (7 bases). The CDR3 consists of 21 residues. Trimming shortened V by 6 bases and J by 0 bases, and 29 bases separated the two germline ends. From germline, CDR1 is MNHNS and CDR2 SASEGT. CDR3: CASREPRRGLLLQANTGELFF. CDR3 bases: TGTGCCAGCAGGGAACCGCGGCGGGGGCTGCTTCTCCAGGCGAACACCGGGGAGCTGTTTTTT.

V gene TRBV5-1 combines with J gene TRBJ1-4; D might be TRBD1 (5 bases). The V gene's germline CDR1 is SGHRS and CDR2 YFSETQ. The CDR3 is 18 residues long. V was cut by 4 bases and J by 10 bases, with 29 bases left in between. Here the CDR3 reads CASSVPPTQAPGLRKLFF. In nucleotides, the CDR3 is TGCGCCAGCAGCGTACCTCCGACCCAAGCACCAGGGTTGCGAAAACTGTTTTTT.

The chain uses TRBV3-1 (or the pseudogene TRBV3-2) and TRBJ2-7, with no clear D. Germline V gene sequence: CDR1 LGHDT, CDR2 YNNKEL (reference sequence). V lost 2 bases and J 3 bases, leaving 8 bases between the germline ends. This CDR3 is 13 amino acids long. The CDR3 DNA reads TGTGCCAGCAGCCAAAGCAGGATCTACGAGCAGTACTTC. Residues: CASSQSRIYEQYF.

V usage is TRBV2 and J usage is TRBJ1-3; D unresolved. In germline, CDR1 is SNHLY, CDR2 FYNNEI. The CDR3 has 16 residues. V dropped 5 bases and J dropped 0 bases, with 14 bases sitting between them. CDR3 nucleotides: TGTGCCAGCAGTCGAGATAATCCCGTCTCTGGAAACACCATATATTTT. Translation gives CASSRDNPVSGNTIYF.

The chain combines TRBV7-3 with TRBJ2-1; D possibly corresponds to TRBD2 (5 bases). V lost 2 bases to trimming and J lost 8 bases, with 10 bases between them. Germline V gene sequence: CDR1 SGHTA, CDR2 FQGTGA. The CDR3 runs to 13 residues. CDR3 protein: CASSLSREDEQFF. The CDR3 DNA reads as TGTGCCAGCAGCTTATCCCGGGAAGATGAGCAGTTCTTC.

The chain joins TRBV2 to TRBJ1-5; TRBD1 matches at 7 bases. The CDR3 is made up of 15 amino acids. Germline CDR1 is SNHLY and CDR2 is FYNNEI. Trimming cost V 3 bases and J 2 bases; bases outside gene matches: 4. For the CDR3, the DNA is TGTGCCAGCAGTGACGGAGACAGGGGCAATCAGCCCCAGCATTTT. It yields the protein CASSDGDRGNQPQHF.

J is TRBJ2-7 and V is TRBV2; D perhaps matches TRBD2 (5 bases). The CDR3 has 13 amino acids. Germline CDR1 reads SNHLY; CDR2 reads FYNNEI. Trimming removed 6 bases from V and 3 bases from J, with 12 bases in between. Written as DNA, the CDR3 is TGTGCCAGCAGGGTCCGGGAACTCTACGAGCAGTACTTC. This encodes CASRVRELYEQYF.

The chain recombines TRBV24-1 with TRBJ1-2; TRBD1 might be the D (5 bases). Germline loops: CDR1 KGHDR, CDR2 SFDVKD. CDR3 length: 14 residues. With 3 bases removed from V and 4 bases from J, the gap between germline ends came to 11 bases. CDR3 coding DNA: TGTGCCACCAGTGATGGGGGGTCAATCTATGGCTACACCTTC. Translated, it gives CATSDGGSIYGYTF.

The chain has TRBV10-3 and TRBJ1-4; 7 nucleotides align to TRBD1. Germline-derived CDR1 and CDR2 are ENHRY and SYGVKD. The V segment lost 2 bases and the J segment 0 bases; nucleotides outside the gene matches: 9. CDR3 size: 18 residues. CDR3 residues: CAISETTGLIATNEKLFF. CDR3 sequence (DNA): TGTGCCATCAGTGAGACGACAGGGTTGATTGCAACTAATGAAAAACTGTTTTTT.

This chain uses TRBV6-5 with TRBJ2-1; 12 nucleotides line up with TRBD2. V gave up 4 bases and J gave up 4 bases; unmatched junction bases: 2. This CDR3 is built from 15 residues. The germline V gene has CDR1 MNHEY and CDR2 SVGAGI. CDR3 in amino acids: CASSSGTSGYNEQFF. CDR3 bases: TGTGCCAGCAGTTCCGGGACTAGCGGGTACAATGAGCAGTTCTTC.

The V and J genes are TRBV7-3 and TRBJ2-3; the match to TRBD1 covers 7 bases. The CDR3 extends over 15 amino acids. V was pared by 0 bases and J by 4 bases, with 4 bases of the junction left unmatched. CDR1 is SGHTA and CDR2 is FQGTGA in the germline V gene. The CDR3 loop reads CASSLTGGDADTQYF. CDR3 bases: TGTGCCAGCAGCTTAACAGGGGGCGATGCAGATACGCAGTATTTT.

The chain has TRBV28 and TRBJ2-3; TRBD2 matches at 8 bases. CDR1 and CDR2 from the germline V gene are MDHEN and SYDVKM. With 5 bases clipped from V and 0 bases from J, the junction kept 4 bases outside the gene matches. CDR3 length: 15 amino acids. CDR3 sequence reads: CASSRGGASTDTQYF. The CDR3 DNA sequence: TGTGCCAGCAGTCGGGGGGGCGCAAGCACAGATACGCAGTATTTT.

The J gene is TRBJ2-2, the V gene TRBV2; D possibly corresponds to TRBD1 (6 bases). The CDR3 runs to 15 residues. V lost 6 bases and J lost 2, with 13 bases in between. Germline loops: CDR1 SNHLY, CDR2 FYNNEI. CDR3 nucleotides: TGTGCCAGCAGGAACAGGGCCTTAAACACCGGGGAGCTGTTTTTT. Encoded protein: CASRNRALNTGELFF.

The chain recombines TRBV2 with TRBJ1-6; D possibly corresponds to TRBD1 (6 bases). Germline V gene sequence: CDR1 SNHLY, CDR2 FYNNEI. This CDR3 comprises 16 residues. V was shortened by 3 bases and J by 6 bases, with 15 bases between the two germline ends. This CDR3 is CASSDPIRGGNSPLHF. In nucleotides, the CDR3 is TGTGCCAGCAGTGACCCCATAAGGGGGGGTAATTCACCCCTCCACTTT.

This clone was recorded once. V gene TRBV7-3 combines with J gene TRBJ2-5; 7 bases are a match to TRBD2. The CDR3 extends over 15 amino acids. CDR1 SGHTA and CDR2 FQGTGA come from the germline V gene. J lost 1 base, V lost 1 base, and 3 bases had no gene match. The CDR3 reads CASSLIASGQETQYF. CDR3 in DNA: TGTGCCAGCAGCTTAATAGCTAGCGGCCAAGAGACCCAGTACTTC.

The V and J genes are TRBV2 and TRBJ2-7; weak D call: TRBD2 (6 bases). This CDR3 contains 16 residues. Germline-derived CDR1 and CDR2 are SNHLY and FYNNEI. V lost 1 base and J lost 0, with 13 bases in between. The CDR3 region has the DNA TGTGCCAGCAGTGAAGATAGGGAGGATAGCTCCTACGAGCAGTACTTC. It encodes CASSEDREDSSYEQYF.

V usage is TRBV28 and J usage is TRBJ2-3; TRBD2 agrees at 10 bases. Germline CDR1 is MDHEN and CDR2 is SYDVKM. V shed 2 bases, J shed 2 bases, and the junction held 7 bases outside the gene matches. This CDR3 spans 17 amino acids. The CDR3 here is CASSLGLAGVTTDTQYF. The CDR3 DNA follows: TGTGCCAGCAGTTTAGGGCTAGCGGGGGTCACCACAGATACGCAGTATTTT.